The rows below give T cell receptor beta chains drawn from one sample of a study of T cells in Graves' hyperthyroidism and ophthalmopathy. Each CDR3 protein is one row after TCRdb ran MiXCR on the multiplex PCR reads. Of about 290,000 distinct CDR3 sequences in the sample, 10% to 15% were seen once. The sample taken for sequencing was blood. These receptors originate from a woman younger than 45 with Graves' hyperthyroidism that later progressed to Graves' ophthalmopathy. Both conserved end residues are part of each CDR3. The D gene is left open where the match is weak. A clone size is listed for some rows: how often the clone was seen (once, few, many), or a class if it is expanded.

D gene,V gene,J gene,clone size,CDR3 protein,CDR3 DNA
NA,TRBV19,TRBJ1-3,NA,CASTAPPAGPGNTIYF,TGTGCCAGTACCGCTCCGCCCGCTGGTCCTGGAAACACCATATATTTT
TRBD2,TRBV3-1,TRBJ2-7,many,CASSQERWTSEEYEQYF,TGTGCCAGCAGCCAAGAACGATGGACTAGCGAAGAATACGAGCAGTACTTC
NA,TRBV28,TRBJ2-3,many,CASTDNPPSTDTQYF,TGTGCCAGCACTGACAACCCTCCTAGCACAGATACGCAGTATTTT
NA,TRBV7-9,TRBJ1-6,NA,CASSLGGLESPLHF,TGTGCCAGCAGCTTAGGGGGACTAGAGTCACCCCTCCACTTT
NA,TRBV29-1,TRBJ2-3,NA,CSVRFVDTQYF,TGCAGCGTTCGGTTTGTAGATACGCAGTATTTT
NA,TRBV10-3,TRBJ1-3,few,CAISGGTGNTIYF,TGTGCCATCAGTGGGGGGACAGGAAACACCATATATTTT
TRBD2,TRBV6-1,TRBJ2-3,many,CASRRHILAASTDTQYF,TGTGCCAGCAGACGACATATACTAGCGGCTAGCACAGATACGCAGTATTTT
NA,TRBV7-9,TRBJ2-5,many,CASSLGSGSSETQYF,TGTGCCAGCAGCTTGGGCTCAGGGTCATCAGAGACCCAGTACTTC
NA,TRBV9,TRBJ2-1,few,CASSVRGSNEQFF,TGTGCCAGCAGCGTAAGGGGGAGCAATGAGCAGTTCTTC
TRBD1,TRBV6-2/TRBV6-3,TRBJ2-1,many,CAANRGPYNEQFF,TGTGCCGCCAACAGGGGGCCCTACAATGAGCAGTTCTTC
TRBD2,TRBV7-9,TRBJ2-4,many,CASSPRLAGAKNIQYF,TGTGCCAGCAGCCCTAGACTAGCGGGAGCCAAAAACATTCAGTACTTC
NA,TRBV20-1,TRBJ2-1,many,CSAPPDGSYNEQFF,TGCAGTGCTCCACCTGACGGGTCCTACAATGAGCAGTTCTTC
NA,TRBV24-1,TRBJ2-1,NA,CATSETFSSYNEQFF,TGTGCCACCAGTGAAACCTTTAGCTCCTACAATGAGCAGTTCTTC
NA,TRBV12-3/TRBV12-4,TRBJ2-1,few,CASSFSRTHNEQFF,TGTGCCAGCAGTTTTAGTAGGACTCACAATGAGCAGTTCTTC
TRBD1,TRBV29-1,TRBJ2-5,many,CSVLTGGEETQYF,TGCAGCGTTTTGACAGGGGGCGAAGAGACCCAGTACTTC
NA,TRBV20-1,TRBJ1-5,many,CSAVGGQPQHF,TGCAGTGCTGTTGGGGGACAGCCCCAGCATTTT
NA,TRBV6-2/TRBV6-3,TRBJ1-5,many,CASSFHLKGQHRNQPQHF,TGTGCCAGCAGTTTCCATCTAAAGGGGCAACATCGCAATCAGCCCCAGCATTTT
TRBD2,TRBV24-1,TRBJ2-5,few,CATSDRAGGAETQYF,TGTGCCACCAGTGACCGAGCGGGAGGGGCAGAGACCCAGTACTTC
TRBD2,TRBV6-2/TRBV6-3,TRBJ2-1,NA,CASRGGTPQDEQFF,TGTGCCAGCCGGGGGGGGACTCCCCAAGACGAGCAGTTCTTC
NA,TRBV20-1,TRBJ1-1,many,CSARDVRDNAEAFF,TGCAGTGCTAGAGATGTTCGCGATAATGCTGAAGCTTTCTTT
NA,TRBV28,TRBJ1-5,few,CASSEGNSNQPQHF,TGTGCCAGCAGTGAGGGAAATAGCAATCAGCCCCAGCATTTT
NA,TRBV5-8,TRBJ2-1,many,CASSRQDNEQFF,TGTGCCAGCAGTCGACAGGACAATGAGCAGTTCTTC
TRBD2,TRBV13,TRBJ2-2,NA,CASSRPGLADNTGELFF,TGTGCCAGCAGCAGACCGGGACTAGCGGATAACACCGGGGAGCTGTTTTTT
NA,TRBV3-1,TRBJ1-1,many,CASSQAMNTEAFF,TGTGCCAGCAGCCAAGCTATGAACACTGAAGCTTTCTTT
NA,TRBV27,TRBJ2-4,few,CASTHRGSSGNIQYF,TGTGCCAGCACTCATCGGGGGAGCTCGGGAAACATTCAGTACTTC
TRBD1,TRBV6-5,TRBJ1-3,many,CASSYRGQSGNTIYF,TGTGCCAGCAGTTATAGGGGGCAGTCTGGAAACACCATATATTTT
NA,TRBV20-1,TRBJ2-3,many,CSARGPLKNTDTQYF,TGCAGTGCTAGGGGACCTCTGAAAAACACAGATACGCAGTATTTT
TRBD1,TRBV28,TRBJ1-2,many,CASSPDRGEGYTF,TGTGCCAGCAGCCCGGACAGGGGGGAAGGCTACACCTTC
NA,TRBV20-1,TRBJ2-3,many,CSALSAFGWVDTQYF,TGCAGTGCTTTGTCAGCGTTCGGATGGGTAGATACGCAGTATTTT
TRBD2,TRBV20-1,TRBJ2-3,many,CSAGGLIDTQYF,TGCAGTGCTGGGGGACTAATAGATACGCAGTATTTT
TRBD1,TRBV3-1,TRBJ2-7,many,CASSQDGTGGYEQYF,TGTGCCAGCAGCCAAGATGGGACAGGGGGCTACGAGCAGTACTTC
NA,TRBV30,TRBJ1-1,many,CAWSGYWDTNTEAFF,TGTGCCTGGAGTGGATATTGGGACACGAACACTGAAGCTTTCTTT
NA,TRBV24-1,TRBJ1-2,NA,CATSDRGYYGYTF,TGTGCCACCAGTGATAGGGGTTACTATGGCTACACCTTC
NA,TRBV15,TRBJ1-3,many,CATSRDQGNTIYF,TGTGCCACCAGCAGAGATCAGGGAAACACCATATATTTT
NA,TRBV6-1,TRBJ2-1,many,CASTSAESYNEQFF,TGTGCCAGCACCTCCGCAGAGAGCTACAATGAGCAGTTCTTC
NA,TRBV7-2,TRBJ2-1,many,CASSLIPSSYNEQFF,TGTGCCAGCAGCTTAATCCCCAGCTCCTACAATGAGCAGTTCTTC
NA,TRBV5-5,TRBJ1-2,many,CASSEGSGTPNYGYTF,TGTGCCAGCAGCGAAGGTTCCGGGACACCTAACTATGGCTACACCTTC
NA,TRBV18,TRBJ1-3,many,CASSPPTDSGNTIYF,TGTGCCAGCTCACCACCGACAGACTCTGGAAACACCATATATTTT
NA,TRBV20-1,TRBJ1-1,many,CSAATGHINTEAFF,TGCAGTGCAGCTACGGGACACATTAACACTGAAGCTTTCTTT
NA,TRBV6-2/TRBV6-3,TRBJ2-7,many,CASREDRTYEQYF,TGTGCCAGCAGGGAAGACAGGACCTACGAGCAGTACTTC
TRBD1,TRBV27,TRBJ1-5,many,CASSHLGQGNQPQHF,TGTGCCAGCAGTCATCTGGGACAGGGCAATCAGCCCCAGCATTTT
TRBD2,TRBV6-2/TRBV6-3,TRBJ2-1,many,CASTSWAGGVNEQFF,TGTGCCAGCACCTCCTGGGCGGGAGGGGTCAATGAGCAGTTCTTC
NA,TRBV7-8,TRBJ2-2,few,CASSLLVRGRAGELFF,TGTGCCAGCAGCTTATTGGTCCGGGGGCGGGCCGGGGAGCTGTTTTTT
TRBD1,TRBV4-3,TRBJ1-6,NA,CASSQGTGSSSPLHF,TGCGCCAGCAGCCAAGGGACAGGGTCTTCTTCACCCCTCCACTTT
NA,TRBV7-9,TRBJ2-7,NA,CASGSYVYEQYF,TGTGCCAGCGGCAGTTACGTCTACGAGCAGTACTTC
NA,TRBV18,TRBJ2-5,many,CASSSEGWETQYF,TGTGCCAGCTCCTCCGAGGGTTGGGAGACCCAGTACTTC
NA,TRBV6-1,TRBJ2-4,NA,CASSPDTLAKNIQYF,TGTGCCAGCAGTCCGGACACCCTAGCCAAAAACATTCAGTACTTC
NA,TRBV20-1,TRBJ2-5,many,CSARGTGPLELVAQYF,TGCAGTGCTAGGGGCACGGGACCCCTGGAACTTGTGGCCCAGTACTTC
TRBD1,TRBV18,TRBJ1-4,many,CASSPTDRGEKLFF,TGTGCCAGCTCGCCGACGGACAGGGGGGAAAAACTGTTTTTT
TRBD2,TRBV6-6,TRBJ2-5,many,CASSYSTGEGETQYF,TGTGCCAGCAGTTACTCGACTGGGGAGGGAGAGACCCAGTACTTC
TRBD2,TRBV7-2,TRBJ2-4,many,CASSSVTSGGNIQYF,TGTGCCAGCAGCTCGGTGACTAGCGGGGGAAACATTCAGTACTTC
TRBD2,TRBV28,TRBJ2-2,NA,CASSSAGVEGGERFF,TGTGCCAGCAGTTCGGCGGGAGTCGAGGGCGGGGAGCGGTTTTTT
NA,TRBV6-5,TRBJ2-1,many,CASSYSAEYNEQFF,TGTGCCAGCAGTTACTCGGCGGAATACAATGAGCAGTTCTTC
TRBD2,TRBV28,TRBJ2-1,NA,CASKEGGPYNEQFF,TGTGCCAGCAAGGAGGGAGGGCCCTACAATGAGCAGTTCTTC
NA,TRBV5-6,TRBJ1-1,many,CASSLGTRAGEAFF,TGTGCCAGCAGCCTGGGGACTAGGGCTGGTGAAGCTTTCTTT
NA,TRBV19,TRBJ1-6,NA,CASSPGRYNSPLHF,TGTGCCAGTAGCCCGGGACGGTATAATTCACCCCTCCACTTT
TRBD2,TRBV6-1,TRBJ2-1,NA,CASSPGTSGSNDEQFF,TGTGCCAGCAGTCCCGGGACTAGCGGGAGTAACGATGAGCAGTTCTTC
NA,TRBV5-1,TRBJ1-2,many,CASTGARGYTF,TGCGCCAGCACCGGTGCCCGTGGCTACACCTTC
NA,TRBV7-6,TRBJ2-7,NA,CASSPGAPSYEQYF,TGTGCCAGCAGCCCCGGGGCCCCCTCCTACGAGCAGTACTTC
NA,TRBV30,TRBJ2-2,NA,CAWSVTAEPGELFF,TGTGCCTGGAGTGTAACAGCGGAACCCGGGGAGCTGTTTTTT